This T cell receptor (beta chain) appears in the sequencing data of a study of T cells in localized non-small cell lung cancer. Data came from immunoSEQ multiplex PCR; TCRdb stores just in-frame clones and leaves some out. The data contain about 2,800 clones, under 30% of them singletons. CDR1 MNHGY and CDR2 SAAAGT come from the germline V gene. Germline trimming cut 5 bases from V and 5 bases from J; bases unmatched to any gene: 6. This CDR3 region has 14 residues. The sample was lung tumor tissue, taken before any cancer treatment. This rearrangement joins TRBV6-8 to TRBJ2-7; 10 nucleotides match TRBD1. This receptor was taken from a male donor aged 60 or older with stage II squamous cell lung carcinoma. CDR3 bases: TGTGCCAGCAGTACAGACAGGGGGCCGCACGAGCAGTACTTC. Encoded protein: CASSTDRGPHEQYF.